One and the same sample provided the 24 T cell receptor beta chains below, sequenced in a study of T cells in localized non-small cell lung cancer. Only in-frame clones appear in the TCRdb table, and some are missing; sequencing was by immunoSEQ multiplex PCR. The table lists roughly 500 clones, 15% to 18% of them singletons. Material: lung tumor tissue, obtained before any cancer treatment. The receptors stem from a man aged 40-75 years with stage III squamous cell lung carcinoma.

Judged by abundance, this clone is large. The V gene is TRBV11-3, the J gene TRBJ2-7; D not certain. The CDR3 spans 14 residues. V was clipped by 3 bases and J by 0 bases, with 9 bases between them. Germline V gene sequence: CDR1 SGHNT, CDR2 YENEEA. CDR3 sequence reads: CASSLGFRSYEQYF. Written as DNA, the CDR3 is TGTGCCAGCAGCTTGGGATTTCGCTCCTACGAGCAGTACTTC.

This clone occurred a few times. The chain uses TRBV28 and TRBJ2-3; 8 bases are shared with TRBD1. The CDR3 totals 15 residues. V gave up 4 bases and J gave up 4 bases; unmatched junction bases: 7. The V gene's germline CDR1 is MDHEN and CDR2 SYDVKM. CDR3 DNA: TGTGCCAGCAGTTCGGACAGGGTAGGGGCAGATACGCAGTATTTT. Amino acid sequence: CASSSDRVGADTQYF.

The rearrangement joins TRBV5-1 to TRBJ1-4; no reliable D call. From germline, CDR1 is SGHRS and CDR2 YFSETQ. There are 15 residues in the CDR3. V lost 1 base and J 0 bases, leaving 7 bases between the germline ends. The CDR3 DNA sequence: TGCGCCAGCAGCTTGACAGAACCAACTAATGAAAAACTGTTTTTT. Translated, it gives CASSLTEPTNEKLFF. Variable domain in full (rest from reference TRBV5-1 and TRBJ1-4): KAGVTQTPRYLIKTRGQQVTLSCSPISGHRSVSWYQQTPGQGLQFLFEYFSETQRNKGNFPGRFSGRQFSNSRSEMNVSTLELGDSALYLCASSLTEPTNEKLFFGSGTQLSVL.

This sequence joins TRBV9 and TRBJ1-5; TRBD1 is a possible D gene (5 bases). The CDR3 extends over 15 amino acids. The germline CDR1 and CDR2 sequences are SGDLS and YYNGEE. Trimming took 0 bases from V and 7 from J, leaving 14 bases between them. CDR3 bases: TGTGCCAGCAGCGTAGGCGGGGACTCAGGGCAGCCCCAGCATTTT. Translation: CASSVGGDSGQPQHF.

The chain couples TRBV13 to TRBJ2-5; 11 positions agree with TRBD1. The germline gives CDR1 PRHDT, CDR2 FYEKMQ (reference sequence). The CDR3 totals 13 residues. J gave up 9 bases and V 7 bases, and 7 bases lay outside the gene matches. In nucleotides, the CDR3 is TGTGCCAGCAACACCGGGACAGGGGGTTCCCAGTACTTC. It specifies CASNTGTGGSQYF.

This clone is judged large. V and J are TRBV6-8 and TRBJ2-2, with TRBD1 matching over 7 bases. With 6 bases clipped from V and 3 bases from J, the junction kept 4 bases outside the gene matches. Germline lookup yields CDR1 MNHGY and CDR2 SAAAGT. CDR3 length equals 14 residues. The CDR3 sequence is CASRATGDTGELFF. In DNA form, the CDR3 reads TGTGCCAGCAGAGCCACAGGGGACACCGGGGAGCTGTTTTTT.

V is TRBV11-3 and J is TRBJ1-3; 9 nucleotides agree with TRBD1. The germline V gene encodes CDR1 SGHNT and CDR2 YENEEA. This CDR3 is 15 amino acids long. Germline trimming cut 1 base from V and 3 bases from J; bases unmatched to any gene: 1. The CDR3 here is CASSLGDRDGNTIYF. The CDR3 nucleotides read TGTGCCAGCAGCTTAGGGGACAGGGATGGAAACACCATATATTTT.

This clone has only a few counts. The DNA for the CDR3 is TGTGCCAGCGGGGGTCCCGGGACAGGGGCTCATGAGCAGTTCTTC. Its translation: CASGGPGTGAHEQFF. The gene calls are TRBV9 and TRBJ2-1, with 10 nucleotides matching TRBD1. The trim removed 7 bases at V and 8 bases at J, leaving 12 bases unmatched. The CDR3 is 15 residues long. Germline V gene lookup returns CDR1 SGDLS and CDR2 YYNGEE.

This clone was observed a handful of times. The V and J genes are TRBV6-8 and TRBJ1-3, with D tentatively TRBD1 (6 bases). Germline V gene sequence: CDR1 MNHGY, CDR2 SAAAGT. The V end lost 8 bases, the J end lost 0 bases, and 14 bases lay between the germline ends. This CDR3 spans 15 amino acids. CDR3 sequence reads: CASRRQAYSGNTIYF. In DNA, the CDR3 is TGTGCCAGCCGCCGACAGGCTTACTCTGGAAACACCATATATTTT.

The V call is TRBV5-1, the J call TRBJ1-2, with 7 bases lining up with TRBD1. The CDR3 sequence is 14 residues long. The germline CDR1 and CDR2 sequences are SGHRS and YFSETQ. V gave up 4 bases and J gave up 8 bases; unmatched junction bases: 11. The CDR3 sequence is CASSPNAEGAGYTF. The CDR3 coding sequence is TGCGCCAGCAGCCCTAACGCCGAGGGGGCCGGCTACACCTTC.

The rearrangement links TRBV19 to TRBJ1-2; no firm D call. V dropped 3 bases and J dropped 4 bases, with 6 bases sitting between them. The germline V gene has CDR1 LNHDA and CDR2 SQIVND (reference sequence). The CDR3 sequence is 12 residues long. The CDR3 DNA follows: TGTGCCAGTAGTATGGCCGGCTATGGCTACACCTTC. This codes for CASSMAGYGYTF.

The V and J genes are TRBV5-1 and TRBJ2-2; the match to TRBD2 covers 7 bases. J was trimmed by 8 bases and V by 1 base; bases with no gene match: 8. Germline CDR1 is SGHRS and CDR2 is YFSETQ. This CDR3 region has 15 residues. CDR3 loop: CASSLRLADRGELFF. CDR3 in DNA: TGCGCCAGCAGCTTGAGACTAGCTGATAGGGGGGAGCTGTTTTTT.

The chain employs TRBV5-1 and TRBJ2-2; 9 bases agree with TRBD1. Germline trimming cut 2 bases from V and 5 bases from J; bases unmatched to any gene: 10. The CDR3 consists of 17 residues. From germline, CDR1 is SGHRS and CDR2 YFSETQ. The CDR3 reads CASSFGFLDRGTGELFF. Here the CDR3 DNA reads TGCGCCAGCAGCTTCGGGTTTTTGGACAGGGGAACCGGGGAGCTGTTTTTT.

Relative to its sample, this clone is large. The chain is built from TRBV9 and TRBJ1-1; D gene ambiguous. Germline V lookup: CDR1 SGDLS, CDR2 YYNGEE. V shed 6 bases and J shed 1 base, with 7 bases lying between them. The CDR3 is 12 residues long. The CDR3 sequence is CASTRKNTEAFF. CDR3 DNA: TGTGCCAGCACTAGGAAGAACACTGAAGCTTTCTTT.

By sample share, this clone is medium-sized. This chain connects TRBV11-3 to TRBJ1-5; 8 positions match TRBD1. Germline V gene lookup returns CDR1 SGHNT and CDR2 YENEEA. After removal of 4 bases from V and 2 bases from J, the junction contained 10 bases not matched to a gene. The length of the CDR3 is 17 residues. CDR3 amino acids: CASSSGQGGIGNQPQHF. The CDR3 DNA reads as TGTGCCAGCAGCTCCGGACAGGGAGGAATTGGCAATCAGCCCCAGCATTTT.

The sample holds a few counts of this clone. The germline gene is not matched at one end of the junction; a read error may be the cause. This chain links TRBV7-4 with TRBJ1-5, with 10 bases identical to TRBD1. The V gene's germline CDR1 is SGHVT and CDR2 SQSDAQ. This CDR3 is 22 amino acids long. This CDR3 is CASSVAVNRRDRGPYSNQPQHF. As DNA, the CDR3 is TGTGCCAGCAGCGTAGCTGTTAATCGCCGGGACAGGGGACCCTATAGCAATCAGCCCCAGCATTTT.

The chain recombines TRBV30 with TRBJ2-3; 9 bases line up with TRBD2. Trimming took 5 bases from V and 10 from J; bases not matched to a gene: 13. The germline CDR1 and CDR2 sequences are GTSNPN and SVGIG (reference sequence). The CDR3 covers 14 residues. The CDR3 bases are TGTGCCTGGCATATGGCGGGGGGGAAACAGGCGCAGTATTTT. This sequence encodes CAWHMAGGKQAQYF.

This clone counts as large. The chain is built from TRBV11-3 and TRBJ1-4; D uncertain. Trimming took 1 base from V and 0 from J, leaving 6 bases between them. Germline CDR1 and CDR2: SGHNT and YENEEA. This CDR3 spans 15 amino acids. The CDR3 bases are TGTGCCAGCAGCTTAGGCGGGGCAACTAATGAAAAACTGTTTTTT. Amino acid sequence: CASSLGGATNEKLFF. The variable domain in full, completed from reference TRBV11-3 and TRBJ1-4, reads EAGVVQSPRYKIIEKKQPVAFWCNPISGHNTLYWYLQNLGQGPELLIRYENEEAVDDSQLPKDRFSAERLKGVDSTLKIQPAELGDSAVYLCASSLGGATNEKLFFGSGTQLSVL.

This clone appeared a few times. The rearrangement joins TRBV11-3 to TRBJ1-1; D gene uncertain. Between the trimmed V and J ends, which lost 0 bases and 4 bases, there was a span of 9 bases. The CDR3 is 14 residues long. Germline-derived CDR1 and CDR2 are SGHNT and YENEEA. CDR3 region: CASSLEAGSTEAFF. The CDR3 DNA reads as TGTGCCAGCAGCTTAGAGGCAGGCAGCACTGAAGCTTTCTTT.

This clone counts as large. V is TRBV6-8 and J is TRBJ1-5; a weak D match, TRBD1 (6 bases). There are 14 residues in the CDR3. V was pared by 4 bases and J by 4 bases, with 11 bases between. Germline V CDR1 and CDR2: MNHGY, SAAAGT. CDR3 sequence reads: CASSSGQKNQPQHF. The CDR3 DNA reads TGTGCCAGCAGTTCAGGACAGAAAAATCAGCCCCAGCATTTT.

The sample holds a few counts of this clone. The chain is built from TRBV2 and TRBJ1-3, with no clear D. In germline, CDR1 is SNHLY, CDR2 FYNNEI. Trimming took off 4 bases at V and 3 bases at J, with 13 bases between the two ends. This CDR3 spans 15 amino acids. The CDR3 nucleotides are TGTGCCAGCAGTGCCGGAGGGTATAATGGAAACACCATATATTTT. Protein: CASSAGGYNGNTIYF.

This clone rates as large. The CDR3 protein is CASSQVKTGGQVLKEAFF. For the CDR3, the DNA is TGTGCCAGCAGCCAAGTAAAGACGGGGGGACAGGTGCTCAAGGAAGCTTTCTTT. V and J are TRBV14 and TRBJ1-1, with 8 bases that match TRBD1. The CDR3 totals 18 residues. CDR1 and CDR2 (germline): SGHDN, FVKESK. V was pared by 1 base and J by 8 bases, with 18 bases of the junction left unmatched.

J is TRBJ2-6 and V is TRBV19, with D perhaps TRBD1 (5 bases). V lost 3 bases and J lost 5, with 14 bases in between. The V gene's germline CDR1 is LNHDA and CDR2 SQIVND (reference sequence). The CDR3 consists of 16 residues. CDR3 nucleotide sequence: TGTGCCAGTAGTATGGGGCAGCCCGGTTGGGCCAACGTCCTGACTTTC. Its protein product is CASSMGQPGWANVLTF.

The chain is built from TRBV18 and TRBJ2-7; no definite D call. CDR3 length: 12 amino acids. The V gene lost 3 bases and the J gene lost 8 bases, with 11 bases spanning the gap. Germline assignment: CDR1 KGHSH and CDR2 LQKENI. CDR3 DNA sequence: TGTGCCAGCTCACCGGACCCAGAAAAGCAGTACTTC. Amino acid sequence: CASSPDPEKQYF.